This T cell receptor beta chain is drawn from a study of T-cell memory formation after mild COVID-19. Whole-study results and caveats: A second wave of clones peaked on day 37, and their SARS-CoV-2 specificity went unconfirmed.

A word on this clonotype: Its antigen is not identified.

The CDR3 covers 14 residues. Germline lookup yields CDR1 LGHDT and CDR2 YNNKEL (reference sequence). V dropped 0 bases and J dropped 2 bases, with 8 bases sitting between them. One entry per CDR3 protein, called by TCRdb with MiXCR from the 5' RACE reads. The sample contains 450,000 or so distinct CDR3 sequences, 20% to 25% of which appear only once. The chain couples TRBV3-1 to TRBJ2-7; D ambiguous. Sequencing was performed on PBMCs or a T cell subset sorted from them (not recorded which). The receptor was derived from an adult woman who had mild COVID-19 (a few samples of this study predate the infection). Cell type and time point are not known. CDR3 sequence: CASSQELTAYEQYF. The CDR3, as DNA: TGTGCCAGCAGCCAAGAGCTCACTGCCTACGAGCAGTACTTC.